The 11 T cell receptor beta chains below all came from one sample that was sequenced in a study of Siglec-9 on CD8 T cells in melanoma. Sequencing was performed with immunoSEQ multiplex PCR; in TCRdb, only in-frame clones are kept and a portion is missing. The sample consists of 36,000 or so clones, 80% to 85% of them appearing once. Sequencing was carried out using Siglec-9- CD8+ T cells sorted from blood. The receptors originated from a human donor in good health.

The rearrangement joins TRBV9 to TRBJ2-7, with D unclear. V was shortened by 0 bases and J by 2 bases, with 9 bases between the two germline ends. Per the germline V gene, CDR1 is SGDLS and CDR2 is YYNGEE. CDR3 length: 14 amino acids. This chain's CDR3 is CASSVGGGTYEQYF. In DNA, the CDR3 is TGTGCCAGCAGCGTAGGCGGCGGTACCTACGAGCAGTACTTC.

In its sample, this clone was seen a few times. The chain links TRBV27 to TRBJ2-2; no clear D. CDR3 size: 13 residues. Germline CDR1 MNHEY, CDR2 SMNVEV (reference sequence). V lost 2 bases and J lost 6, with 7 bases in between. This chain's CDR3 is CASSLQDAGELFF. CDR3 in DNA: TGTGCCAGCAGTTTACAAGACGCCGGGGAGCTGTTTTTT.

A single count supports this clone. V usage is TRBV9 and J usage is TRBJ2-1; D call uncertain. The CDR3 has 14 amino acids. Trimming left V 0 bases short and J 4 bases short, with 8 bases between. Germline V gene sequence: CDR1 SGDLS, CDR2 YYNGEE. This CDR3 reads CASSVDTPYNEQFF. Written as DNA, the CDR3 is TGTGCCAGCAGCGTAGATACACCTTACAATGAGCAGTTCTTC.

V is TRBV7-6 and J is TRBJ2-7; no clear D. This CDR3 spans 14 amino acids. Germline loops: CDR1 SGHVS, CDR2 FNYEAQ. V lost 5 bases to trimming and J lost 1 base, with 12 bases between them. CDR3 protein: CASSPNDISYEQYF. The CDR3 coding sequence is TGTGCCAGCAGCCCAAACGACATTTCCTACGAGCAGTACTTC. Looking up the rest from reference TRBV7-6 and TRBJ2-7 gives the full variable domain: GAGVSQSPRYKVTKRGQDVALRCDPISGHVSLYWYRQALGQGPEFLTYFNYEAQQDKSGLPNDRFSAERPEGSISTLTIQRTEQRDSAMYRCASSPNDISYEQYFGPGTRLTVT.

Only one count was recorded for this clone. This chain links TRBV4-1 with TRBJ1-1, with D possibly TRBD1 on 5 matching bases. Germline CDR1 MGHRA, CDR2 YSYEKL. Trimming left V 5 bases short and J 0 bases short, with 19 bases between. The CDR3 runs 17 residues. The CDR3 loop reads CASSFRAGTPMNTEAFF. DNA of the CDR3: TGCGCCAGCAGCTTCCGAGCCGGGACGCCTATGAACACTGAAGCTTTCTTT.

The chain uses TRBV10-2 and TRBJ1-2; unclear D gene. This CDR3 has 13 residues. CDR1 and CDR2 from the germline V gene are WSHSY and SAAADI. V was shortened by 8 bases and J by 5 bases, with 15 bases between the two germline ends. CDR3 in amino acids: CASSDGKEYGYTF. The CDR3 DNA reads as TGCGCCAGCTCCGACGGGAAAGAATATGGCTACACCTTC.

The chain uses TRBV7-9 and TRBJ2-7; D gene uncertain. Germline V gene sequence: CDR1 SEHNR, CDR2 FQNEAQ (reference sequence). This CDR3 has 11 residues. V lost 5 bases to trimming and J lost 2 bases, with 4 bases between them. The CDR3 here is CASSEAYEQYF. CDR3 nucleotide sequence: TGTGCCAGCAGCGAAGCCTACGAGCAGTACTTC.

This chain joins TRBV19 and TRBJ1-5; 7 bases agree with TRBD1. CDR3 length equals 15 residues. The trim removed 5 bases at V and 1 base at J, leaving 5 bases unmatched. Germline V gives CDR1 LNHDA, CDR2 SQIVND (reference sequence). CDR3 sequence: CASSSTGLSNQPQHF. In DNA form, the CDR3 reads TGTGCCAGTAGTTCGACAGGGCTAAGCAATCAGCCCCAGCATTTT. Combining the CDR3 with reference TRBV19 and TRBJ1-5 gives the whole variable domain DGGITQSPKYLFRKEGQNVTLSCEQNLNHDAMYWYRQDPGQGLRLIYYSQIVNDFQKGDIAEGYSVSREKKESFPLTVTSAQKNPTAFYLCASSSTGLSNQPQHFGDGTRLSIL.

This clone was counted only a few times. V is TRBV11-2 and J is TRBJ2-1; D is unresolved. The CDR3 contains 17 residues. From germline, CDR1 is SGHAT and CDR2 FQNNGV. Trimming cost V 7 bases and J 0 bases, with 19 bases left between them. The chain's CDR3 is CASNLKRPLVSYNEQFF. The CDR3, as DNA: TGTGCCAGCAACCTCAAAAGGCCTCTAGTCTCCTACAATGAGCAGTTCTTC.

The chain uses TRBV6-1 and TRBJ1-5; D perhaps matches TRBD1 (6 bases). The germline gives CDR1 MNHNS, CDR2 SASEGT. V was trimmed by 6 bases and J by 2 bases, leaving 11 bases between them. This CDR3 spans 14 amino acids. The CDR3 spells CASRSGVGNQPQHF. In DNA form, the CDR3 reads TGTGCCAGCAGATCAGGGGTTGGCAATCAGCCCCAGCATTTT.

V and J are TRBV27 and TRBJ2-7; D is perhaps TRBD2 (5 bases). Trimming removed 2 bases from V and 7 bases from J, with 15 bases in between. The germline CDR1 and CDR2 sequences are MNHEY and SMNVEV (reference sequence). This CDR3 is built from 14 residues. CDR3 amino acids: CASSLAEAPQEQYF. The CDR3 DNA reads as TGTGCCAGCAGTTTAGCGGAGGCCCCACAGGAGCAGTACTTC.